The 32 T cell receptor beta chains given below trace back to one sample, sequenced in a study of blood T cell repertoires in COVID-19. Some clones are missing from TCRdb's copy, which holds only in-frame ones; the method was immunoSEQ multiplex PCR. The data show 250,000 to 300,000 clones, approximately 85% seen once. The specimen sequenced was peripheral blood. Every receptor here comes from a man aged 50-59 years with active or convalescent COVID-19.

The chain uses TRBV18 and TRBJ1-2; D possibly corresponds to TRBD1 (6 bases). The germline gives CDR1 KGHSH, CDR2 LQKENI. The CDR3 runs to 13 residues. Trimming pared 1 base from V and 5 bases from J, leaving 8 bases between. This chain's CDR3 is CASSPRQVYGYTF. CDR3 bases: TGTGCCAGCTCACCACGACAGGTGTATGGCTACACCTTC.

This sequence joins TRBV28 and TRBJ2-7; no clear D. CDR1 is MDHEN, CDR2 SYDVKM, per germline. This CDR3 is built from 13 residues. The V end was cut by 2 bases, the J end by 3 bases, with 8 bases between. CDR3 region: CASSLGSDYEQYF. For the CDR3, the DNA is TGTGCCAGCAGTTTAGGCTCTGACTACGAGCAGTACTTC.

The chain uses TRBV5-1 and TRBJ2-1; 9 nucleotides agree with TRBD2. The junction had 14 bases not matched to a gene; V was cut back by 7 bases and J by 0 bases. The CDR3 covers 18 residues. CDR1 and CDR2 (germline): SGHRS, YFSETQ. The CDR3 sequence is CASSPAPSGMSSYNEQFF. CDR3 coding DNA: TGCGCCAGCTCCCCGGCCCCTAGCGGGATGAGCTCCTACAATGAGCAGTTCTTC.

The chain links TRBV27 to TRBJ2-7; 7 bases line up with TRBD2. The germline V gene has CDR1 MNHEY and CDR2 SMNVEV (reference sequence). Trimming cost V 7 bases and J 6 bases; bases outside gene matches: 12. CDR3 length equals 14 residues. The CDR3 DNA reads as TGTGCCAGCACCCCAAGCGGGACCCTCAGCGAGCAGTACTTC. This encodes CASTPSGTLSEQYF.

The V and J genes are TRBV5-6 and TRBJ1-2, with 10 bases matching TRBD1. This CDR3 region has 18 residues. Trimming took 1 base from V and 4 from J; bases not matched to a gene: 13. Germline V gene lookup returns CDR1 SGHDT and CDR2 YYEEEE. For the CDR3, the DNA is TGTGCCAGCAGCTTGCCACCCGGGACAGGGGTCCTTCTCTATGGCTACACCTTC. Translated: CASSLPPGTGVLLYGYTF.

V usage is TRBV14 and J usage is TRBJ2-7; 10 nucleotides match TRBD1. The CDR3 contains 14 residues. The V gene's germline CDR1 is SGHDN and CDR2 FVKESK. V gave up 7 bases and J gave up 5 bases; unmatched junction bases: 8. The CDR3 coding sequence is TGTGCCAGCAAGCGGACAGGGGGGAACCACGAGCAGTACTTC. Protein product: CASKRTGGNHEQYF.

The V and J genes are TRBV6-5 and TRBJ2-7, with D maybe TRBD2 (7 bases). CDR3 length: 12 residues. With 7 bases removed from V and 3 bases from J, the gap between germline ends came to 10 bases. CDR1 is MNHEY and CDR2 is SVGAGI in the germline V gene. The CDR3 DNA sequence: TGTGCCAGCAAAGGGGGGGGCTACGAGCAGTACTTC. Its protein product is CASKGGGYEQYF.

J is TRBJ1-1 and V is TRBV7-2, with TRBD1 identical over 7 bases. From germline, CDR1 is SGHTA and CDR2 FQGNSA. The CDR3 runs 14 residues. V shed 6 bases, J shed 1 base, and the junction held 5 bases outside the gene matches. The CDR3 nucleotides are TGTGCCAGCAGAACCGGGACAGCGAACACTGAAGCTTTCTTT. Residues: CASRTGTANTEAFF.

The chain uses TRBV2 and TRBJ1-2, with TRBD1 as a possible D gene (5 bases). The V end was cut by 0 bases, the J end by 2 bases, with 13 bases between. Germline CDR1 reads SNHLY; CDR2 reads FYNNEI. This CDR3 has 16 residues. CDR3 region: CASSEAFRGANYGYTF. CDR3 coding DNA: TGTGCCAGCAGTGAAGCCTTTCGCGGGGCCAACTATGGCTACACCTTC.

This chain uses TRBV30 with TRBJ2-3; the match to TRBD2 covers 7 bases. Germline values: CDR1 GTSNPN, CDR2 SVGIG (reference sequence). The CDR3 is made up of 14 amino acids. V shed 4 bases and J 2 bases; nucleotides not matched to a gene: 6. The CDR3 sequence is CAWTAGAATDTQYF. CDR3 coding DNA: TGTGCCTGGACGGCGGGAGCGGCCACAGATACGCAGTATTTT.

The chain carries TRBV20-1 and TRBJ2-2; D uncertain. Germline assignment: CDR1 DFQATT and CDR2 SNEGSKA (reference sequence). Trimming shortened V by 3 bases and J by 2 bases, and 10 bases separated the two germline ends. There are 14 residues in the CDR3. This CDR3 is CSASLELNTGELFF. The CDR3 DNA reads TGCAGTGCTAGTTTGGAACTAAACACCGGGGAGCTGTTTTTT.

CDR3 sequence: CASSIGGRSVDIQYF. DNA of the CDR3: TGTGCCAGTAGTATCGGGGGAAGGTCGGTAGACATTCAGTACTTC. The chain has TRBV19 and TRBJ2-4; weak D call: TRBD2 (6 bases). Germline V CDR1 and CDR2: LNHDA, SQIVND (reference sequence). V was pared by 3 bases and J by 8 bases, with 17 bases between. This CDR3 spans 15 amino acids.

V is TRBV20-1 and J is TRBJ1-2; 8 nucleotides line up with TRBD1. This CDR3 has 11 amino acids. V gave up 6 bases and J gave up 6 bases; unmatched junction bases: 3. Germline V gene lookup returns CDR1 DFQATT and CDR2 SNEGSKA (reference sequence). Here the CDR3 reads CSATDRDGYTF. Written as DNA, the CDR3 is TGCAGTGCCACGGACAGGGATGGCTACACCTTC.

The chain has TRBV7-2 and TRBJ1-1, with D perhaps matching TRBD1 (5 bases). Trimming pared 5 bases from V and 0 bases from J, leaving 16 bases between. The CDR3 consists of 16 residues. The germline gives CDR1 SGHTA, CDR2 FQGNSA. For the CDR3, the DNA is TGTGCCAGCAGCCCCGTTTCAGGGCGGATGAACACTGAAGCTTTCTTT. Residues: CASSPVSGRMNTEAFF. Supplemented by reference TRBV7-2 and TRBJ1-1, the full variable domain reads GAGVSQSPSNKVTEKGKDVELRCDPISGHTALYWYRQSLGQGLEFLIYFQGNSAPDKSGLPSDRFSAERTGGSVSTLTIQRTQQEDSAVYLCASSPVSGRMNTEAFFGQGTRLTVV.

The chain's CDR3 is CASGLSRGLGDEQYF. The CDR3, as DNA: TGTGCTAGTGGTTTGTCCAGGGGGCTTGGTGACGAGCAGTACTTC. This rearrangement joins TRBV12-5 to TRBJ2-7; 8 nucleotides match TRBD1. CDR1 and CDR2 (germline): LGHNT, FRNRAP. V was clipped by 2 bases and J by 5 bases; unmatched bases: 8. The CDR3 sequence is 15 residues long.

J is TRBJ2-1 and V is TRBV5-5, with D unresolved. V was cut by 1 base and J by 5 bases, with 13 bases left in between. Germline V lookup: CDR1 SGHKS, CDR2 YYEKEE (reference sequence). The CDR3 runs to 15 residues. As DNA, the CDR3 is TGTGCCAGCAGCTTGAGAGGCACTGGCAACAATGAGCAGTTCTTC. Translated, it gives CASSLRGTGNNEQFF.

Only one count was recorded for this clone. V usage is TRBV19 and J usage is TRBJ2-5; D may be TRBD1 (5 bases). The CDR3 is 13 residues long. The germline gives CDR1 LNHDA, CDR2 SQIVND (reference sequence). Trimming pared 11 bases from V and 1 base from J, leaving 14 bases between. CDR3 protein: CASEGVGQETQYF. The CDR3, as DNA: TGTGCCTCCGAAGGGGTAGGCCAAGAGACCCAGTACTTC.

V gene TRBV3-1 (or the pseudogene TRBV3-2) combines with J gene TRBJ1-2; 12 nucleotides align to TRBD1. CDR1 LGHDT and CDR2 YNNKEL come from the germline V gene (reference sequence). V trimming: 2 bases; J trimming: 2 bases; junction bases outside the gene matches: 3. This CDR3 is built from 16 residues. The DNA for the CDR3 is TGTGCCAGCAGCCAAACCGGGACAGGGGGCAACTATGGCTACACCTTC. Protein sequence: CASSQTGTGGNYGYTF.

The chain is built from TRBV20-1 and TRBJ2-4; D not certain. The CDR3 contains 17 residues. Germline V gene lookup returns CDR1 DFQATT and CDR2 SNEGSKA (reference sequence). The V and J ends lost 3 bases and 0 bases respectively, with 18 bases between them. CDR3 DNA sequence: TGCAGTGCTAGTGGGCTAGTTGTCGGTCCAGCCAAAAACATTCAGTACTTC. It specifies CSASGLVVGPAKNIQYF.

The gene calls are TRBV10-2 and TRBJ1-2; 8 positions match TRBD1. The junction had 5 bases not matched to a gene; V was cut back by 2 bases and J by 3 bases. Per the germline V gene, CDR1 is WSHSY and CDR2 is SAAADI. The CDR3 runs 15 residues. CDR3 nucleotides: TGCGCCAGCAGTGAGACGGCGGACAGGGACTATGGCTACACCTTC. It translates to CASSETADRDYGYTF.

This clone appeared a single time. The V gene is TRBV10-3, the J gene TRBJ2-7; 12 bases are a match to TRBD2. Germline CDR1 is ENHRY and CDR2 is SYGVKD. V was clipped by 0 bases and J by 4 bases; unmatched bases: 4. This CDR3 has 16 amino acids. The CDR3 coding sequence is TGTGCCATCAGTGAGTCGCCCGGACTAGCGGGGTACGAGCAGTACTTC. This codes for CAISESPGLAGYEQYF.

The chain links TRBV7-3 to TRBJ2-3; 8 nucleotides align to TRBD1. V was pared by 5 bases and J by 5 bases, with 6 bases of the junction left unmatched. This CDR3 is built from 14 residues. Looked up from germline, CDR1 is SGHTA and CDR2 is FQGTGA. The CDR3 here is CASSTTGGLDTQYF. The CDR3 bases are TGTGCCAGCAGCACTACAGGGGGACTAGATACGCAGTATTTT.

The CDR3 bases are TGTGCCAGCAGCTTAAAGCCTTTGATCGAGCAGTACTTC. Its protein is CASSLKPLIEQYF. This sequence joins TRBV13 and TRBJ2-7, with D uncertain. V was pared by 2 bases and J by 6 bases, with 11 bases between. This CDR3 spans 13 amino acids. Looked up from germline, CDR1 is PRHDT and CDR2 is FYEKMQ (reference sequence). The complete variable domain, with remaining parts taken from reference TRBV13 and TRBJ2-7, reads AAGVIQSPRHLIKEKRETATLKCYPIPRHDTVYWYQQGPGQDPQFLISFYEKMQSDKGSIPDRFSAQQFSDYHSELNMSSLELGDSALYFCASSLKPLIEQYFGPGTRLTVT.

V and J are TRBV5-5 and TRBJ2-3; maybe TRBD2 (6 bases). Trimming pared 2 bases from V and 2 bases from J, leaving 21 bases between. Germline V gives CDR1 SGHKS, CDR2 YYEKEE (reference sequence). This CDR3 comprises 18 residues. Here the CDR3 reads CASSFPTTLAGTTDTQYF. In DNA form, the CDR3 reads TGTGCCAGCAGCTTCCCCACCACACTAGCCGGGACCACAGATACGCAGTATTTT. Using reference TRBV5-5 and TRBJ2-3 for the parts outside the CDR3, the full variable domain is DAGVTQSPTHLIKTRGQQVTLRCSPISGHKSVSWYQQVLGQGPQFIFQYYEKEERGRGNFPDRFSARQFPNYSSELNVNALLLGDSALYLCASSFPTTLAGTTDTQYFGPGTRLTVL.

The table lists this clone with a count of one. The V gene is TRBV13, the J gene TRBJ2-2, with TRBD2 identical over 9 bases. The CDR3 has 17 amino acids. Germline V CDR1 and CDR2: PRHDT, FYEKMQ (reference sequence). V gave up 4 bases and J gave up 3 bases; unmatched junction bases: 9. In DNA form, the CDR3 reads TGTGCCAGCAGCTCCCGTCTCAGGACTAGCGACACCGGGGAGCTGTTTTTT. Translation: CASSSRLRTSDTGELFF.

This clone has only one observation. The rearrangement uses TRBV29-1 and TRBJ1-1; 9 positions agree with TRBD1. Germline trimming cut 6 bases from V and 5 bases from J; bases unmatched to any gene: 7. Germline CDR1 and CDR2: SQVTM and ANQGSEA. The CDR3 extends over 13 amino acids. Here the CDR3 DNA reads TGCAGCGTGGTGGGGACAGGGTATACTGAAGCTTTCTTT. Translated, it gives CSVVGTGYTEAFF.

The V call is TRBV11-2, the J call TRBJ1-1; 7 bases agree with TRBD1. This CDR3 is built from 16 residues. V shed 5 bases, J shed 1 base, and the junction held 10 bases outside the gene matches. The germline V gene has CDR1 SGHAT and CDR2 FQNNGV. CDR3: CASSPQSRTGNTEAFF. Written as DNA, the CDR3 is TGTGCCAGCAGCCCCCAGTCCCGGACAGGGAACACTGAAGCTTTCTTT.

The rearrangement uses TRBV27 and TRBJ2-7; possibly TRBD1 for D (5 bases). The CDR3 runs 14 residues. Per the germline V gene, CDR1 is MNHEY and CDR2 is SMNVEV (reference sequence). V was trimmed by 0 bases and J by 4 bases, leaving 10 bases between them. The CDR3 region has the DNA TGTGCCAGCAGTTTATCGAAACAGGCTTACGAGCAGTACTTC. Protein product: CASSLSKQAYEQYF.

This chain connects TRBV4-1 to TRBJ1-6, with a tentative D call TRBD1 (5 bases). Deletions cut 0 bases from V and 14 bases from J, with 17 bases between. The CDR3 spans 15 residues. The germline V gene encodes CDR1 MGHRA and CDR2 YSYEKL. The CDR3 loop is CASSQEGHRRGALHF. The CDR3 DNA follows: TGCGCCAGCAGCCAAGAGGGGCACCGGCGGGGGGCCCTCCACTTT.

The chain combines TRBV19 with TRBJ1-4; 9 bases are a match to TRBD1. The CDR3 has 15 residues. Germline V gene data show CDR1 as LNHDA and CDR2 as SQIVND (reference sequence). V was clipped by 3 bases and J by 5 bases; unmatched bases: 4. The CDR3 DNA sequence: TGTGCCAGTAGTATCTTGGGGACAGGGAATGAAAAACTGTTTTTT. The encoded protein is CASSILGTGNEKLFF.

CDR3 DNA: TGTGCCAGCAGCTTGGGCGTTGGGGCCCCAAACTATGGCTACACCTTC. Amino acids: CASSLGVGAPNYGYTF. V is TRBV5-4 and J is TRBJ1-2; D possibly corresponds to TRBD1 (5 bases). From germline, CDR1 is SGHNT and CDR2 YYREEE (reference sequence). V was shortened by 0 bases and J by 2 bases, with 14 bases between the two germline ends. This CDR3 is 16 amino acids long.

The V and J genes are TRBV28 and TRBJ2-1; TRBD2 aligns across 7 bases. Germline V gene data show CDR1 as MDHEN and CDR2 as SYDVKM. Unmatched junction bases numbered 10, after V lost 3 bases and J lost 14 bases. The CDR3 sequence is 13 residues long. Here the CDR3 DNA reads TGTGCCAGCAGTTTCGGGTTCCAGCGGGATGAGTTCTTC. Its protein product is CASSFGFQRDEFF.